The 31 T cell receptor beta chains below were found in one sample sequenced in a study of blood T cell repertoires in COVID-19. Some clones are missing from TCRdb's copy, which holds only in-frame ones; the method was immunoSEQ multiplex PCR. Among about 180,000 clones listed, 88% were seen once. The specimen was PBMCs or T cells enriched from blood (not recorded which). These receptors were taken from a woman aged 18 to 35 who had recovered from COVID-19.

This chain uses TRBV20-1 with TRBJ1-1; a weak D match, TRBD1 (5 bases). The CDR3 contains 11 residues. Germline V gene data show CDR1 as DFQATT and CDR2 as SNEGSKA (reference sequence). In DNA form, the CDR3 reads TGCAGCCCTACCCGGGGGACTGAAGCTTTCTTT. Translating gives CSPTRGTEAFF.

The rearrangement links TRBV21-1 to TRBJ1-5; the DNA was not compared with TRBD1, the D call given in the table. TRBV21-1 is a documented pseudogene. The CDR3 sequence is 15 residues long. The CDR3 sequence: CASSKEQTYNQPQHF. For the CDR3, the DNA is TGTGCCAGCAGCAAAGAACAGACATACAATCAGCCCCAGCATTTT.

A word on this clone: Other DNA sequences in this specimen translate into the identical CDR3. The chain employs TRBV27 and TRBJ1-1; no firm D call. This CDR3 has 13 residues. CDR1 is MNHEY, CDR2 SMNVEV, per germline (reference sequence). With 0 bases removed from V and 1 base from J, the gap between germline ends came to 3 bases. The CDR3 bases are TGTGCCAGCAGTTTATCTCGGAACACTGAAGCTTTCTTT. Its protein product is CASSLSRNTEAFF.

This chain joins TRBV6-4 and TRBJ1-5; D is unclear. Germline V CDR1 and CDR2: MRHNA, SNTAGT. The CDR3 runs 10 residues. V was shortened by 3 bases and J by 15 bases, with 9 bases between the two germline ends. This chain's CDR3 is CASSETSGHF. In DNA, the CDR3 is TGTGCCAGCAGTGAAACGAGCGGGCATTTT.

This clone was seen once. The rearrangement uses TRBV9 and TRBJ1-2; D remains ambiguous. Germline lookup yields CDR1 SGDLS and CDR2 YYNGEE. The CDR3 has 15 residues. Trimming cost V 7 bases and J 1 base, with 17 bases left between them. The CDR3 protein is CASSKPGGNNYGYTF. Written as DNA, the CDR3 is TGTGCCAGCTCCAAACCCGGAGGGAATAACTATGGCTACACCTTC. The full variable domain, rest sourced from reference TRBV9 and TRBJ1-2, is DSGVTQTPKHLITATGQRVTLRCSPRSGDLSVYWYQQSLDQGLQFLIQYYNGEERAKGNILERFSAQQFPDLHSELNLSSLELGDSALYFCASSKPGGNNYGYTFGSGTRLTVV.

This clone was detected once. The rearrangement uses TRBV2 and TRBJ1-1; 8 positions match TRBD1. In germline, CDR1 is SNHLY, CDR2 FYNNEI. Germline trimming cut 8 bases from V and 4 bases from J; bases unmatched to any gene: 9. The CDR3 totals 14 residues. The CDR3 protein is CASDGQGWGTEAFF. CDR3 DNA sequence: TGTGCCAGCGACGGACAGGGTTGGGGCACTGAAGCTTTCTTT.

V is TRBV18 and J is TRBJ1-6; tentative D call: TRBD1 (6 bases). The CDR3 runs 16 residues. CDR1 KGHSH and CDR2 LQKENI come from the germline V gene. Deletions cut 4 bases from V and 0 bases from J, with 10 bases between. The CDR3 DNA reads as TGTGCCAGCTCACTTACAGGGAGCTCCTATAATTCACCCCTCCACTTT. Protein product: CASSLTGSSYNSPLHF.

V usage is TRBV14 and J usage is TRBJ2-1, with TRBD2 identical over 11 bases. Germline V gene lookup returns CDR1 SGHDN and CDR2 FVKESK. This CDR3 is built from 17 residues. J lost 8 bases, V lost 4 bases, and 13 bases had no gene match. The CDR3: CASSRNLAGGLGYEQFF. In DNA, the CDR3 is TGTGCCAGCAGCCGGAATCTAGCGGGAGGACTGGGCTATGAGCAGTTCTTC.

This chain joins TRBV12-3 or TRBV12-4 and TRBJ1-1, with D perhaps matching TRBD1 (6 bases). Trimming took 2 bases from V and 5 from J, leaving 9 bases between them. There are 13 residues in the CDR3. The CDR3 nucleotides read TGTGCCAGCAGTTTACAGGGGAGTACTGAAGCTTTCTTT. Translated, it gives CASSLQGSTEAFF.

This chain uses TRBV6-2 or TRBV6-3 with TRBJ1-6, with TRBD1 matching 11 bases. From germline, CDR1 is MNHEY and CDR2 SVGEGT. The CDR3 loop spans 15 amino acids. Losses at the gene ends were 6 bases for V and 9 bases for J; bases not matched to a gene: 7. CDR3 bases: TGTGCCAGCAGCCAAGCAGGGACAGGGGGTTCACCCCTCCACTTT. Residues: CASSQAGTGGSPLHF.

V and J are TRBV28 and TRBJ1-4, with D tentatively TRBD1 (5 bases). Germline CDR1 MDHEN, CDR2 SYDVKM. The V and J ends lost 7 bases and 7 bases respectively, with 16 bases between them. The CDR3 runs to 14 residues. CDR3 nucleotide sequence: TGTGCCAGCACCCTAGCAGGGAGGTTTGAAAAACTGTTTTTT. This encodes CASTLAGRFEKLFF. The variable domain in full, completed from reference TRBV28 and TRBJ1-4, reads DVKVTQSSRYLVKRTGEKVFLECVQDMDHENMFWYRQDPGLGLRLIYFSYDVKMKEKGDIPEGYSVSREKKERFSLILESASTNQTSMYLCASTLAGRFEKLFFGSGTQLSVL.

This clone was seen a single time. This sequence joins TRBV28 and TRBJ2-7, with 9 bases aligning to TRBD1. Germline-derived CDR1 and CDR2 are MDHEN and SYDVKM. V dropped 1 base and J dropped 4; count of bases not matched to a gene: 8. The CDR3 spans 16 residues. CDR3 nucleotides: TGTGCCAGCAGTTTATCCCCGACAGGGGGAGGGTACGAGCAGTACTTC. As protein: CASSLSPTGGGYEQYF. Full variable domain (rest looked up from reference TRBV28 and TRBJ2-7): DVKVTQSSRYLVKRTGEKVFLECVQDMDHENMFWYRQDPGLGLRLIYFSYDVKMKEKGDIPEGYSVSREKKERFSLILESASTNQTSMYLCASSLSPTGGGYEQYFGPGTRLTVT.

The genes are TRBV30 and TRBJ1-2, with 10 bases that match TRBD1. This CDR3 has 15 amino acids. Germline-derived CDR1 and CDR2 are GTSNPN and SVGIG (reference sequence). Losses at the gene ends were 5 bases for V and 3 bases for J; bases not matched to a gene: 9. CDR3 bases: TGTGCCTGGGACAGGGGGCTAATGGAGGACTATGGCTACACCTTC. Protein sequence: CAWDRGLMEDYGYTF. Drawing the rest from reference TRBV30 and TRBJ1-2, the complete variable domain is SQTIHQWPATLVQPVGSPLSLECTVEGTSNPNLYWYRQAAGRGLQLLFYSVGIGQISSEVPQNLSASRPQDRQFILSSKKLLLSDSGFYLCAWDRGLMEDYGYTFGSGTRLTVV.

This clone was detected only once. J is TRBJ1-4 and V is TRBV30; the match to TRBD1 covers 9 bases. Germline CDR1 is GTSNPN and CDR2 is SVGIG (reference sequence). The J segment lost 8 bases and the V segment lost 4 bases, leaving 5 bases of the junction unmatched. This CDR3 has 13 amino acids. Here the CDR3 reads CAWTPDRGEKLFF. The CDR3 nucleotides are TGTGCCTGGACACCGGACAGGGGAGAAAAACTGTTTTTT.

The chain has TRBV5-6 and TRBJ1-2; D is unresolved. V lost 5 bases and J lost 7, with 24 bases in between. The CDR3 is 16 amino acids. The germline CDR1 and CDR2 sequences are SGHDT and YYEEEE. As DNA, the CDR3 is TGTGCCAGCAGACTGTTATCTCGGGAGTTGGCCTTTGGCTACACCTTC. Amino acid sequence: CASRLLSRELAFGYTF.

The chain joins TRBV15 to TRBJ2-7, with D hard to call. This CDR3 spans 13 amino acids. CDR1 is LNHNV and CDR2 is YYDKDF in the germline V gene (reference sequence). V dropped 1 base and J dropped 4 bases, with 8 bases sitting between them. The CDR3 DNA reads TGTGCCACCAGCAGAGGCACAGAATACGAGCAGTACTTC. Encoded protein: CATSRGTEYEQYF.

V and J are TRBV25-1 and TRBJ1-1, with a possible D match to TRBD1 (6 bases). The germline V gene encodes CDR1 MGHDK and CDR2 SYGVNS. Trimming pared 1 base from V and 4 bases from J, leaving 16 bases between. The CDR3 contains 16 residues. The CDR3, as DNA: TGTGCCAGCAGTGAATCCCCCCCCCAAGGGGGCACTGAAGCTTTCTTT. Residues: CASSESPPQGGTEAFF.

V and J are TRBV29-1 and TRBJ2-7; tentative D call: TRBD1 (6 bases). V was shortened by 7 bases and J by 3 bases, with 16 bases between the two germline ends. Germline V CDR1 and CDR2: SQVTM, ANQGSEA. The CDR3 is 13 residues long. Here the CDR3 DNA reads TGCAGCGCGAGGGGGTACAGGGACTACGAGCAGTACTTC. Residues: CSARGYRDYEQYF.

This chain connects TRBV30 to TRBJ2-5; no firm D call. The germline CDR1 and CDR2 sequences are GTSNPN and SVGIG (reference sequence). V was cut by 2 bases and J by 4 bases, with 11 bases left in between. CDR3 length equals 13 residues. In DNA, the CDR3 is TGTGCCTGGAGTTATCAGGCAAGAGAGACCCAGTACTTC. Encoded protein: CAWSYQARETQYF.

In its sample, this clone was seen once. The chain is built from TRBV20-1 and TRBJ1-1; D unresolved. Germline V CDR1 and CDR2: DFQATT, SNEGSKA (reference sequence). CDR3 size: 11 residues. V was clipped by 6 bases and J by 7 bases, with 12 bases between them. DNA of the CDR3: TGCAGTGCAAAAACAGTTGGTGAAGCTTTCTTT. The encoded protein is CSAKTVGEAFF.

This chain links TRBV6-6 with TRBJ1-1; D remains unclear. CDR1 MNHNY and CDR2 SVGAGI come from the germline V gene (reference sequence). CDR3 length: 14 amino acids. Trimming shortened V by 2 bases and J by 8 bases, and 15 bases separated the two germline ends. Here the CDR3 reads CASSYPPGSPEAFF. CDR3 DNA: TGTGCCAGCAGTTACCCGCCCGGTTCACCGGAAGCTTTCTTT.

The V gene is TRBV19, the J gene TRBJ1-5; 8 bases map to TRBD1. This CDR3 has 14 amino acids. The V segment lost 7 bases and the J segment 5 bases; nucleotides outside the gene matches: 7. Germline V gene data show CDR1 as LNHDA and CDR2 as SQIVND (reference sequence). The CDR3 reads CASTQQGGYQPQHF. In DNA, the CDR3 is TGTGCCAGTACCCAACAGGGGGGCTATCAGCCCCAGCATTTT.

The chain joins TRBV5-4 to TRBJ1-1; D remains unclear. V dropped 5 bases and J dropped 4 bases, with 6 bases sitting between them. This CDR3 has 11 amino acids. Germline CDR1 reads SGHNT; CDR2 reads YYREEE (reference sequence). In DNA form, the CDR3 reads TGTGCCAGCAGTCGGGGCACTGAAGCTTTCTTT. This codes for CASSRGTEAFF.

The chain employs TRBV15 and TRBJ2-2, with D hard to call. The CDR3 spans 14 residues. CDR1 and CDR2 from the germline V gene are LNHNV and YYDKDF (reference sequence). Trimming shortened V by 6 bases and J by 3 bases, and 11 bases separated the two germline ends. CDR3 sequence (DNA): TGTGCCACCAGTGGGCAGTATGACACCGGGGAGCTGTTTTTT. Translation: CATSGQYDTGELFF. Together with reference TRBV15 and TRBJ2-2, the CDR3 gives the full variable domain: DAMVIQNPRYQVTQFGKPVTLSCSQTLNHNVMYWYQQKSSQAPKLLFHYYDKDFNNEADTPDNFQSRRPNTSFCFLDIRSPGLGDTAMYLCATSGQYDTGELFFGEGSRLTVL.

J is TRBJ1-3 and V is TRBV10-1; D is unclear. The germline CDR1 and CDR2 sequences are WNHNN and SYGVQD (reference sequence). V gave up 3 bases and J gave up 3 bases, with 9 bases separating them. This CDR3 spans 14 amino acids. The CDR3 reads CASSDYGVGNTIYF. The CDR3 DNA reads as TGCGCCAGCAGTGATTACGGGGTTGGAAACACCATATATTTT.

This chain uses TRBV2 with TRBJ2-5, with TRBD1 identical over 9 bases. The CDR3 covers 15 residues. V shed 5 bases and J 6 bases; nucleotides not matched to a gene: 10. CDR1 is SNHLY, CDR2 FYNNEI, per germline. The CDR3 DNA follows: TGTGCCAGCAGTTATAGGACAGGGGTAGAGCAGACCCAGTACTTC. Its translation: CASSYRTGVEQTQYF.

The chain is built from TRBV7-9 and TRBJ1-1, with 9 bases that match TRBD1. J gave up 4 bases and V 4 bases, and 13 bases lay outside the gene matches. This CDR3 has 17 residues. Germline CDR1 is SEHNR and CDR2 is FQNEAQ (reference sequence). Here the CDR3 reads CASSWDTGTGLGTEAFF. The CDR3 DNA sequence: TGTGCCAGCAGCTGGGACACCGGGACAGGGTTAGGCACTGAAGCTTTCTTT.

This chain joins TRBV28 and TRBJ1-2; D remains ambiguous. This CDR3 comprises 15 residues. Germline V CDR1 and CDR2: MDHEN, SYDVKM. The ends were cut back, 2 bases at V and 0 bases at J, with 10 bases in the middle. The CDR3 sequence is CASSLAGRSNYGYTF. The CDR3 nucleotides read TGTGCCAGCAGTTTAGCTGGCCGCTCTAACTATGGCTACACCTTC.

This clone was found a few times. The gene calls are TRBV28 and TRBJ1-5; D is possibly TRBD1 (6 bases). The germline V gene has CDR1 MDHEN and CDR2 SYDVKM. There are 13 residues in the CDR3. V lost 7 bases to trimming and J lost 6 bases, with 13 bases between them. The CDR3 protein is CASTQEGVQPQHF. CDR3 in DNA: TGTGCCAGCACCCAAGAGGGGGTTCAGCCCCAGCATTTT.

With regard to this clone: One junction end does not reproduce the germline sequence, and a read error may be involved. This chain connects TRBV7-6 to TRBJ1-2, with D tentatively TRBD1 (5 bases). Germline CDR1 is SGHVS and CDR2 is FNYEAQ. This CDR3 is 10 amino acids long. CDR3 sequence (DNA): TGTGCCAGCAGCTCCCCGGGGGAGGGCTTC. Translated: CASSSPGEGF.

The chain recombines TRBV13 with TRBJ2-1; no clear D. V lost 5 bases, J lost 4 bases, and 6 bases lay in between. Germline V lookup: CDR1 PRHDT, CDR2 FYEKMQ (reference sequence). This CDR3 is 12 amino acids long. CDR3 in DNA: TGTGCCAGCAGCGTAATTTACAATGAGCAGTTCTTC. Translating it yields CASSVIYNEQFF.